This TCR beta chain came from a study of T cells in Graves' hyperthyroidism and ophthalmopathy. Amplified TCR beta CDR3 regions came from RNA transcripts. The TCR CDR3 was amplified in a first-round RT-PCR using the HTBI primer set. Using its own MiXCR run on the multiplex PCR reads, TCRdb lists one record per CDR3 protein. The sample has 300,000 to 350,000 distinct CDR3 sequences; around a sixth are singletons. Per germline, CDR1 MGHRA and CDR2 YSYEKL. The CDR3 is made up of 15 amino acids. The ends were cut back, 0 bases at V and 7 bases at J, with 13 bases in the middle. This clonotype was counted ten times or more. Its antigen is not identified. Study-level results: Expanded thyroid clonotypes (above 0.001) were mostly also found in blood.

The TCR comes from a woman in her forties with Graves' ophthalmopathy. Specimen: blood. The V gene is TRBV4-1, the J gene TRBJ1-5, with no clear D. As DNA, the CDR3 is TGCGCCAGCAGCCAAGACCCATCCCTTCGGCAGCCCCAGCATTTT. This codes for CASSQDPSLRQPQHF.